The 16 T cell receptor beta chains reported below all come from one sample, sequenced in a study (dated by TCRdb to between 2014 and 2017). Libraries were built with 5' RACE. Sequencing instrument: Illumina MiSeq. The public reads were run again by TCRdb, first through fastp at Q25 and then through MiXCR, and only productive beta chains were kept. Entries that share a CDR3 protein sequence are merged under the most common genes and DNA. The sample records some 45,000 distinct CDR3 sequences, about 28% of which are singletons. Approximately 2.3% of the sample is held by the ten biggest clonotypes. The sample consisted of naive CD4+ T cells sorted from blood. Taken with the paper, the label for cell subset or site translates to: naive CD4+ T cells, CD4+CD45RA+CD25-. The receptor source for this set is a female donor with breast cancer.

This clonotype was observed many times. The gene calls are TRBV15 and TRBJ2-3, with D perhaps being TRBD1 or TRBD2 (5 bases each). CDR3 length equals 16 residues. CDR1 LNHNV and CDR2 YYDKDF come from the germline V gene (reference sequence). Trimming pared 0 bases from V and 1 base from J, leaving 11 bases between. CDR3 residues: CATSRESRGGTDTQYF. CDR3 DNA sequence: TGTGCCACCAGCAGAGAGTCCAGAGGGGGCACAGATACGCAGTATTTT. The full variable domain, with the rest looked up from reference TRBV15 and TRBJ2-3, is DAMVIQNPRYQVTQFGKPVTLSCSQTLNHNVMYWYQQKSSQAPKLLFHYYDKDFNNEADTPDNFQSRRPNTSFCFLDIRSPGLGDTAMYLCATSRESRGGTDTQYFGPGTRLTVL.

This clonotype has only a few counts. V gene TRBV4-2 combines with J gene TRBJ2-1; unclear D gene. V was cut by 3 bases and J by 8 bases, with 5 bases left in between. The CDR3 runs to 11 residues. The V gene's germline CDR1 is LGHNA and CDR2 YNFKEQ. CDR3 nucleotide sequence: TGTGCCAGCAGCCAGGCCGATGAGCAGTTCTTC. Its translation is CASSQADEQFF.

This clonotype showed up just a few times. CDR3 residues: CSVEDGAGGGYGYTF. The DNA for the CDR3 is TGCAGCGTTGAAGATGGTGCAGGGGGAGGCTATGGCTACACCTTC. This chain joins TRBV29-1 and TRBJ1-2; 7 bases line up with TRBD1. J lost 4 bases, V lost 0 bases, and 8 bases had no gene match. The CDR3 loop spans 15 amino acids. From germline, CDR1 is SQVTM and CDR2 ANQGSEA. Using reference TRBV29-1 and TRBJ1-2 for the parts outside the CDR3, the full variable domain is SAVISQKPSRDICQRGTSLTIQCQVDSQVTMMFWYRQQPGQSLTLIATANQGSEATYESGFVIDKFPISRPNLTFSTLTVSNMSPEDSSIYLCSVEDGAGGGYGYTFGSGTRLTVV.

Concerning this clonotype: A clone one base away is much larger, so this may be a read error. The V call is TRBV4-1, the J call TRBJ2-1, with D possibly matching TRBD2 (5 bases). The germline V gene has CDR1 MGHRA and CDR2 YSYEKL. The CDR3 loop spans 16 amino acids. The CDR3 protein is CASSQNHGLTLGEQLF. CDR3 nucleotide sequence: TGCGCCAGCAGCCAGAACCACGGACTGACCCTCGGTGAGCAGCTCTTC.

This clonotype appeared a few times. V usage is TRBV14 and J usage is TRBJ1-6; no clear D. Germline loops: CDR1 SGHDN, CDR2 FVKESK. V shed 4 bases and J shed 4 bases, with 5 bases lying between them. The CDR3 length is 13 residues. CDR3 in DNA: TGTGCCAGCAGCCGGAAGTATAATTCACCCCTCCACTTT. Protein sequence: CASSRKYNSPLHF.

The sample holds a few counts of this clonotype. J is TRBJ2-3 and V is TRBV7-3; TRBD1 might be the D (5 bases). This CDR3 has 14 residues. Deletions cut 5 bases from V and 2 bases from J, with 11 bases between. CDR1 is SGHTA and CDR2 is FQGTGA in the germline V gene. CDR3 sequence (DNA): TGTGCCAGCAGCATAGACAGATACACAGATACGCAGTATTTT. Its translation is CASSIDRYTDTQYF.

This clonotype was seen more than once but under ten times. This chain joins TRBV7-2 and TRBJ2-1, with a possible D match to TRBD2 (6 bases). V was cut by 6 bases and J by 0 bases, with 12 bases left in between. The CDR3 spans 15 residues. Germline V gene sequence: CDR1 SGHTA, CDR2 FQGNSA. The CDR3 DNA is TGTGCCAGCAGACCTCCGGGACTCTCCTACAATGAGCAGTTCTTC. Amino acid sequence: CASRPPGLSYNEQFF.

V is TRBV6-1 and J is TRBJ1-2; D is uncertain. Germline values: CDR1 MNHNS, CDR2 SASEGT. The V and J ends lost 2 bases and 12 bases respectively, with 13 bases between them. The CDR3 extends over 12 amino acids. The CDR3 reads CASSEWRSGHTF. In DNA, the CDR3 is TGTGCCAGCAGTGAATGGCGAAGCGGCCACACCTTC.

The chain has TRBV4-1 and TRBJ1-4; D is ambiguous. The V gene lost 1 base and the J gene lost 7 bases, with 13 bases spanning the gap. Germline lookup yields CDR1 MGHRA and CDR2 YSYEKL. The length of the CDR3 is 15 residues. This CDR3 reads CASSQGDGWSEKLFF. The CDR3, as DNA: TGCGCCAGCAGCCAAGGGGATGGGTGGAGTGAAAAACTGTTTTTT.

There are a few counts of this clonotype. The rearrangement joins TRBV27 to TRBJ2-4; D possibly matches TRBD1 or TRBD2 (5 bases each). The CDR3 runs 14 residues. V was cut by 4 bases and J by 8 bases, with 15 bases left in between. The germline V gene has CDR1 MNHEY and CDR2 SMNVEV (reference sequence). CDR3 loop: CASSSSTGTDIQYF. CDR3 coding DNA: TGTGCCAGCAGTTCATCGACCGGGACCGACATTCAGTACTTC.

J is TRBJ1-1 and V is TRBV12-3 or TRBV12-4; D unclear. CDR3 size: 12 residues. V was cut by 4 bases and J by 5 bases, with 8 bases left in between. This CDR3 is CASSWWRTEAFF. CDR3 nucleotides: TGTGCCAGCAGTTGGTGGAGGACTGAAGCTTTCTTT.

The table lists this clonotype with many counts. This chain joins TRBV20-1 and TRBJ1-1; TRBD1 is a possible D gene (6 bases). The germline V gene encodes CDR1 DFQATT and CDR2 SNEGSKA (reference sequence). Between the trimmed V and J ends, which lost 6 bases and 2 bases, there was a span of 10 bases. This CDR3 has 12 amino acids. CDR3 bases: TGCAGTGCGCGGACAGTAAACACTGAAGCTTTCTTT. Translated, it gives CSARTVNTEAFF.

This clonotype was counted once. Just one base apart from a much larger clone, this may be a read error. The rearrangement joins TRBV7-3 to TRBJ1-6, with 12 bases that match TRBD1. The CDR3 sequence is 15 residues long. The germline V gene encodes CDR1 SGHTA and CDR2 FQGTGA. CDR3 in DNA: TGTGCCAACAGCGCCGGGACAGGGGGCTTGTCACCCCTCCACTTT. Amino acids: CANSAGTGGLSPLHF. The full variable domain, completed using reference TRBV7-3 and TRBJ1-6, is GAGVSQTPSNKVTEKGKYVELRCDPISGHTALYWYRQSLGQGPEFLIYFQGTGAADDSGLPNDRFFAVRPEGSVSTLKIQRTERGDSAVYLCANSAGTGGLSPLHFGNGTRLTVT.

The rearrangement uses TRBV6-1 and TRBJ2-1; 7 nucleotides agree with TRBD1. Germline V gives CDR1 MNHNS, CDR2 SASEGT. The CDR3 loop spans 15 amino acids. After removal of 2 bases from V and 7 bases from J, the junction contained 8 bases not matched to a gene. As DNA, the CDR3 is TGTGCCAGCAGTGAACCTTGGACAGGACGTAATGAGCAGTTCTTC. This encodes CASSEPWTGRNEQFF.

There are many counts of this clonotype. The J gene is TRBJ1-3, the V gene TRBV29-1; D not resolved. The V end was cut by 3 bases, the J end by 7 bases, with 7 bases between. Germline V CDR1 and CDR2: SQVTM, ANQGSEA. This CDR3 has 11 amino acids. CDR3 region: CSVDRVNTIYF. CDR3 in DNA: TGCAGCGTTGATCGCGTCAACACCATATATTTT.

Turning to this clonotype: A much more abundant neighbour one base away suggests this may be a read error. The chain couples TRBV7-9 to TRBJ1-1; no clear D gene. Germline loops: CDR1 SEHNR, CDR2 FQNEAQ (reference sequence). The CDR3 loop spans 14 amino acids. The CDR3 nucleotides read TGTGCCAGCAGCCTCGGAGGTATGAACACTGGAGCTTTCTTT. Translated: CASSLGGMNTGAFF.